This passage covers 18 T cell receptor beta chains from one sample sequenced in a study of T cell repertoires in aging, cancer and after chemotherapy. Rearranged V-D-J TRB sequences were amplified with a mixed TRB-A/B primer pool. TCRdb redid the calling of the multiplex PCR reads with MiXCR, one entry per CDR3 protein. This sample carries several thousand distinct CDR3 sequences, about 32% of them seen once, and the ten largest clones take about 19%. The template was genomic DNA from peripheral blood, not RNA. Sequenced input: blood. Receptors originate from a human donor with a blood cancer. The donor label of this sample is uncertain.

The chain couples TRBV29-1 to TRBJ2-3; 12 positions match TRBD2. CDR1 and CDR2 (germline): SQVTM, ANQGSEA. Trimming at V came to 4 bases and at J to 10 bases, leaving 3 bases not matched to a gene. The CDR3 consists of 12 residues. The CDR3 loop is CSVGLAGAPQYF. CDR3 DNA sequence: TGCAGCGTTGGACTAGCGGGAGCTCCGCAGTATTTT.

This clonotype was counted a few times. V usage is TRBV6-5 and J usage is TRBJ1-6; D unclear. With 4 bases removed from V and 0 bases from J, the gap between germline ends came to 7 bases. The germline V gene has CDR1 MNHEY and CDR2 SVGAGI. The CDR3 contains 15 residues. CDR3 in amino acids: CASSLVSSYNSPLHF. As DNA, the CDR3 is TGTGCCAGCAGTTTAGTTAGCTCCTATAATTCACCCCTCCACTTT.

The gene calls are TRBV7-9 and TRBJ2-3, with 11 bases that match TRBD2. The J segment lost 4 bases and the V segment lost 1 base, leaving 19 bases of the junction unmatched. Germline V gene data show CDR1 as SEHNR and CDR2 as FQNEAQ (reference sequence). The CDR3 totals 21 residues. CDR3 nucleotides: TGTGCCAGCAGCTTAGGAGGATGGGGGGGACTAGCGGACCTAAAGGCAGATACGCAGTATTTT. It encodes CASSLGGWGGLADLKADTQYF.

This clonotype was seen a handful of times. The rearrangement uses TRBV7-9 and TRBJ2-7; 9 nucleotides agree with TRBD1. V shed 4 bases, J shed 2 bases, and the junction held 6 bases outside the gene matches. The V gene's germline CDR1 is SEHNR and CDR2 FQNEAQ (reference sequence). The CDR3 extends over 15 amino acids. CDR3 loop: CASSSPGQGTYEQYF. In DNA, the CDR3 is TGTGCCAGCAGCTCACCGGGACAGGGCACCTACGAGCAGTACTTC.

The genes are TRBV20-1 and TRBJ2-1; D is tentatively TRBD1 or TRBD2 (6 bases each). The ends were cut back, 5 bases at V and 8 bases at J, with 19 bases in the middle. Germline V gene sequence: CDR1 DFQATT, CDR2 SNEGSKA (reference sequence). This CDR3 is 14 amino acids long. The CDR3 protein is CSARGPVAMDEQFF. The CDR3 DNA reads TGCAGTGCTCGGGGGCCGGTAGCAATGGATGAGCAGTTCTTC.

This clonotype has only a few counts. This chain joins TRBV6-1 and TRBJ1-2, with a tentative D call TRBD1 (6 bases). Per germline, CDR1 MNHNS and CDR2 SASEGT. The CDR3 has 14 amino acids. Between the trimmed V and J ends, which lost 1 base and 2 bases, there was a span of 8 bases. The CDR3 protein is CASSEEQGNYGYTF. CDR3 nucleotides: TGTGCCAGCAGTGAAGAGCAGGGGAACTATGGCTACACCTTC.

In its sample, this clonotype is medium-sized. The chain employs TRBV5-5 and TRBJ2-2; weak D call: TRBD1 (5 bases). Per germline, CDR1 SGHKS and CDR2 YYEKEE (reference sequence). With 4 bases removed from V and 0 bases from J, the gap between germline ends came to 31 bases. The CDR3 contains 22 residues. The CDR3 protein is CASSEPGRVGATENSNTGELFF. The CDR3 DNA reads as TGTGCCAGCAGCGAGCCTGGCAGGGTTGGAGCGACCGAGAATTCGAACACCGGGGAGCTGTTTTTT.

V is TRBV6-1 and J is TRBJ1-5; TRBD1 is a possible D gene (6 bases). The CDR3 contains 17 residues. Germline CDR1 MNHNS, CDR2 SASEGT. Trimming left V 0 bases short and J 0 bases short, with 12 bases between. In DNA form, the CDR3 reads TGTGCCAGCAGTGAAGCGGGACACCATAATAGCAATCAGCCCCAGCATTTT. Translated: CASSEAGHHNSNQPQHF.

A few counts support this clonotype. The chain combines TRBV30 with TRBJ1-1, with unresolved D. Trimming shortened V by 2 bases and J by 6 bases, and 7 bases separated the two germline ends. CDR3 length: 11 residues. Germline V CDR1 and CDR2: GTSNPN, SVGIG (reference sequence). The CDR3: CAWSFGAEAFF. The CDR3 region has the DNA TGTGCCTGGAGTTTTGGAGCTGAAGCTTTCTTT.

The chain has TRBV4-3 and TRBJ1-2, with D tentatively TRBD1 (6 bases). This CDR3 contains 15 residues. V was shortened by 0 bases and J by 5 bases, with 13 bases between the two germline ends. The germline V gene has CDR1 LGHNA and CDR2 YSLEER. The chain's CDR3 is CASSQELGQTYGYTF. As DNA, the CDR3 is TGCGCCAGCAGCCAAGAATTGGGACAAACTTATGGCTACACCTTC.

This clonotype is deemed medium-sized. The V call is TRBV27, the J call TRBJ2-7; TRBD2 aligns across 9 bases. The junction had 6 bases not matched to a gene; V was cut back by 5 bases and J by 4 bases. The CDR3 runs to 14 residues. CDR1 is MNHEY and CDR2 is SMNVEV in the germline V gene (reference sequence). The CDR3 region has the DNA TGTGCCAGCAGTCTGGCGGGAGGGATTTACGAGCAGTACTTC. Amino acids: CASSLAGGIYEQYF.

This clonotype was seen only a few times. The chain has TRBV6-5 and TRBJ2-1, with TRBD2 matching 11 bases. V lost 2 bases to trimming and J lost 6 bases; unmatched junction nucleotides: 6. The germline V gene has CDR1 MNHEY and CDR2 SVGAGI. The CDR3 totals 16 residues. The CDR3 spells CASSYATSGGPNEQFF. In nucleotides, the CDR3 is TGTGCCAGCAGTTACGCAACTAGCGGGGGTCCCAATGAGCAGTTCTTC.

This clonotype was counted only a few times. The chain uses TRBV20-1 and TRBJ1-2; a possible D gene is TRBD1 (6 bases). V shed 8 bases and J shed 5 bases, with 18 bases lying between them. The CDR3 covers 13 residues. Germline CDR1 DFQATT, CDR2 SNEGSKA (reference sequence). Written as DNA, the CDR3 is TGCAGTTACCCGACAGGATCGGGATATGGCTACACCTTC. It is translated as CSYPTGSGYGYTF.

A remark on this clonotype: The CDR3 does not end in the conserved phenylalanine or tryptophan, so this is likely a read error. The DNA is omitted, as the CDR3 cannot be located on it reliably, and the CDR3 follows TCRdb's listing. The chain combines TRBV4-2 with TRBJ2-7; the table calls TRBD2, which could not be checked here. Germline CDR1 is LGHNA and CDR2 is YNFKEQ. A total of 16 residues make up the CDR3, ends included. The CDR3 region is CASSQEGAIPKGPIAG.

The CDR3 DNA is TGTGCCAGTAGTCCCCACCTTAAAAGGGAAGAGACCCAGTACTTC. Its translation is CASSPHLKREETQYF. The chain carries TRBV19 and TRBJ2-5, with D unresolved. Trimming cost V 5 bases and J 3 bases, with 16 bases left between them. This CDR3 contains 15 residues. Germline-derived CDR1 and CDR2 are LNHDA and SQIVND (reference sequence).

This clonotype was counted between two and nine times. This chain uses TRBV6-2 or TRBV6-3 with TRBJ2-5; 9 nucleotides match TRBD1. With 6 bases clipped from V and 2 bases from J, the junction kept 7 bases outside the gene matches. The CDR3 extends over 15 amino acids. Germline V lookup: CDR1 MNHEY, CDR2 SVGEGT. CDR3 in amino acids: CASRPGTGIQETQYF. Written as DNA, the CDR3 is TGTGCCAGCAGACCGGGGACAGGGATTCAAGAGACCCAGTACTTC.

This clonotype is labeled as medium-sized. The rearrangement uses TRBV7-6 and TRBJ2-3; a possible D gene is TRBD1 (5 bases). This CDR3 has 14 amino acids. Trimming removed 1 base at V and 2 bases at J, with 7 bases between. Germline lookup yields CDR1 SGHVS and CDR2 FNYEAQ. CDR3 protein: CASSLDRNTDTQYF. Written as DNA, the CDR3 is TGTGCCAGCAGCTTAGACAGGAACACAGATACGCAGTATTTT. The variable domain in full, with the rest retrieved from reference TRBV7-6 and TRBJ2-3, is GAGVSQSPRYKVTKRGQDVALRCDPISGHVSLYWYRQALGQGPEFLTYFNYEAQQDKSGLPNDRFSAERPEGSISTLTIQRTEQRDSAMYRCASSLDRNTDTQYFGPGTRLTVL.

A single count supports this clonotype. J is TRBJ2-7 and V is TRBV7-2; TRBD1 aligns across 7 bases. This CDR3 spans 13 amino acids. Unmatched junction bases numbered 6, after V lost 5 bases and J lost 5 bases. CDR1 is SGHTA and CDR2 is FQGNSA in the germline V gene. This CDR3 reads CASSATGSHEQYF. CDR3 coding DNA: TGTGCCAGCAGCGCGACAGGGTCCCACGAGCAGTACTTC.